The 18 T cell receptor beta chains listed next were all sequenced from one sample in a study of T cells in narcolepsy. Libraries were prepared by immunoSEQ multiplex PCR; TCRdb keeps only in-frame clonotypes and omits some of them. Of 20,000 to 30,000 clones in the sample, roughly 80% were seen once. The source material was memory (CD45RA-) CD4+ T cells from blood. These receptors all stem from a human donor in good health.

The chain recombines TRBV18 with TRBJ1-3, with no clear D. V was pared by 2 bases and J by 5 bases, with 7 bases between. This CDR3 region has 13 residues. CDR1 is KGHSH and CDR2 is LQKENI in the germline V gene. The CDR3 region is CASSPNNRNTIYF. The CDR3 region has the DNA TGTGCCAGCTCACCAAACAACAGAAACACCATATATTTT.

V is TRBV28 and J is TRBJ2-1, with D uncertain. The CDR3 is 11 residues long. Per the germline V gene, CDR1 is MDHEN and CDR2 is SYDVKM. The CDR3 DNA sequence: TGTGCTTGCAATTCCTACAATGAGCAGTTCTTC. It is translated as CACNSYNEQFF.

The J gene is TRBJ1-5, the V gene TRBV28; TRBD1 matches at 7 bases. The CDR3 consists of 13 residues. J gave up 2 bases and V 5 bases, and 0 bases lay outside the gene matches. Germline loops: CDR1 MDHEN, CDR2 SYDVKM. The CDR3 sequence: CASSDRGNQPQHF. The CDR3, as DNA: TGTGCCAGCAGTGACAGGGGCAATCAGCCCCAGCATTTT.

CDR3: CAWSGGGYEQYF. The CDR3 DNA reads TGTGCCTGGAGTGGGGGGGGCTACGAGCAGTACTTC. The genes are TRBV30 and TRBJ2-5, with 7 bases identical to TRBD2. The closer fit of TRBJ2-7 to the DNA end suggests the J call may be wrong. The CDR3 consists of 12 residues. CDR1 is GTSNPN, CDR2 SVGIG, per germline (reference sequence).

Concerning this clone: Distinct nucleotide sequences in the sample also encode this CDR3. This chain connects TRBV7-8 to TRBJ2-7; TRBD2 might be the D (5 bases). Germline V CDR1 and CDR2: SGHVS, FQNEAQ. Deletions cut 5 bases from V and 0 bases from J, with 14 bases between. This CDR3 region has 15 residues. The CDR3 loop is CASSRRAEISYEQYF. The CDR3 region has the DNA TGTGCCAGCAGCCGACGAGCGGAGATCTCCTACGAGCAGTACTTC.

CDR3 sequence (DNA): TGTGCCAGTAGTATCAACGGGGAGTCCGGCTACACCTTC. It is translated as CASSINGESGYTF. This chain connects TRBV19 to TRBJ1-2; D is unclear. This CDR3 is 13 amino acids long. CDR1 is LNHDA, CDR2 SQIVND, per germline (reference sequence). Trimming took 3 bases from V and 8 from J, leaving 13 bases between them.

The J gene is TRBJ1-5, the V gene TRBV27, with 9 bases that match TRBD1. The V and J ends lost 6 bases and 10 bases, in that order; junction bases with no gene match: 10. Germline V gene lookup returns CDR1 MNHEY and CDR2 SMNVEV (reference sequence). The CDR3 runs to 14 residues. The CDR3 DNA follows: TGTGCCAGCAGGCAGACAGGGGGGGTGGGCCCCCAGCATTTT. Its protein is CASRQTGGVGPQHF.

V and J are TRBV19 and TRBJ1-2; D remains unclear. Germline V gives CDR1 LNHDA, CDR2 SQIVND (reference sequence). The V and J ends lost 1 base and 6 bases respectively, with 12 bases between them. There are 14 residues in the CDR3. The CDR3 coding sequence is TGTGCCAGTAGTATAGGTCCAGCTTCAGATGGCTACACCTTC. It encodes CASSIGPASDGYTF. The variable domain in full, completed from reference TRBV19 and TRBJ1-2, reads DGGITQSPKYLFRKEGQNVTLSCEQNLNHDAMYWYRQDPGQGLRLIYYSQIVNDFQKGDIAEGYSVSREKKESFPLTVTSAQKNPTAFYLCASSIGPASDGYTFGSGTRLTVV.

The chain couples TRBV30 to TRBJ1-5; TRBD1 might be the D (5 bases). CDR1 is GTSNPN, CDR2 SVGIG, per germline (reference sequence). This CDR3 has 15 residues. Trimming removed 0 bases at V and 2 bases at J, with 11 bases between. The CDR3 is CAWSVRAQGNQPQHF. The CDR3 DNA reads TGTGCCTGGAGTGTACGGGCACAGGGCAATCAGCCCCAGCATTTT.

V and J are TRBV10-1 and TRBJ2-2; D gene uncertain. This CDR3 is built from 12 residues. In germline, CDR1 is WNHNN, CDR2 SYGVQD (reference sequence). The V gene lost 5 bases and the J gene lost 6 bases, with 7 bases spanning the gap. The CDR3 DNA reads TGCGCCAGCAGTAAGGCCCCCGGGGAGCTGTTTTTT. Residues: CASSKAPGELFF.

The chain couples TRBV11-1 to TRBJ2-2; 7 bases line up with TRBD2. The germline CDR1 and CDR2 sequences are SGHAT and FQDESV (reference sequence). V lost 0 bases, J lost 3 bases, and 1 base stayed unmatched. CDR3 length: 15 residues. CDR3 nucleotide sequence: TGTGCCAGCAGCTTAGCAAGCGGGGACACCGGGGAGCTGTTTTTT. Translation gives CASSLASGDTGELFF.

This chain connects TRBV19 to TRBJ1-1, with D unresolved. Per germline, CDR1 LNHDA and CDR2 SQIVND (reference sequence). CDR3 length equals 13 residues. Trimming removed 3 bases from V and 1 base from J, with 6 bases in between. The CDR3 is CASSIGENTEAFF. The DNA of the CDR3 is TGTGCCAGTAGTATCGGCGAGAACACTGAAGCTTTCTTT.

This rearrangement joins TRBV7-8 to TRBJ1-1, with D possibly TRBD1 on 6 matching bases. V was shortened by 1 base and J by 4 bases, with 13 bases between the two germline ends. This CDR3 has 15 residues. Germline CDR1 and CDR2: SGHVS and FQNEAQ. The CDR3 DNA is TGTGCCAGCAGCTTAGATGAGGGGGTCAGCACTGAAGCTTTCTTT. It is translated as CASSLDEGVSTEAFF.

The DNA for the CDR3 is TGTGCCAGCAGCTTAAACAGGGCCAAAAACATTCAGTACTTC. It encodes CASSLNRAKNIQYF. The gene calls are TRBV11-2 and TRBJ2-4, with a weak D call TRBD1 (5 bases). CDR3 size: 14 residues. Germline values: CDR1 SGHAT, CDR2 FQNNGV. The V end lost 2 bases, the J end lost 1 base, and 6 bases lay between the germline ends.

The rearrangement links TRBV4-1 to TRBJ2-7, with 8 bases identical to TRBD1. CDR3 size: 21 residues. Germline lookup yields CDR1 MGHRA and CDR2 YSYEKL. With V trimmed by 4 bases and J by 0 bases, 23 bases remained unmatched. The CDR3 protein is CASSPPNRTGTHLTASYEQYF. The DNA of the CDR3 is TGCGCCAGCAGCCCCCCCAACAGGACAGGGACACACCTTACCGCCTCCTACGAGCAGTACTTC.

CDR3 bases: TGTGCCAGCAGCTCGGGGACAGGGGGGACACCCCTCCACTTT. Its protein product is CASSSGTGGTPLHF. The genes are TRBV7-2 and TRBJ1-6, with 11 bases matching TRBD1. The ends lost 4 bases at V and 11 bases at J; junction bases unmatched: 4. CDR3 length: 14 amino acids. CDR1 and CDR2 from the germline V gene are SGHTA and FQGNSA.

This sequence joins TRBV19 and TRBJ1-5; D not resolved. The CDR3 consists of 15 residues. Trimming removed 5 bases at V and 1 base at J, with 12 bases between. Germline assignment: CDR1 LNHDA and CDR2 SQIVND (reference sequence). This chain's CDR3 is CASSSASQSNQPQHF. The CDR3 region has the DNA TGTGCCAGTAGTTCCGCCTCTCAAAGCAATCAGCCCCAGCATTTT.

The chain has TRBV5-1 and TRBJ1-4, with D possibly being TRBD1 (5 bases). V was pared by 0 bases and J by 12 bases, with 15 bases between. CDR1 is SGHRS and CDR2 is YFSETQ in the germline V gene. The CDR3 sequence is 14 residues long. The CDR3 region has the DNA TGCGCCAGCAGCTTGGTTCCTAATGCGGGGGAACTGTTTTTT. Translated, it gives CASSLVPNAGELFF. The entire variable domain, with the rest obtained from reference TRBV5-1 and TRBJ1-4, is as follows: KAGVTQTPRYLIKTRGQQVTLSCSPISGHRSVSWYQQTPGQGLQFLFEYFSETQRNKGNFPGRFSGRQFSNSRSEMNVSTLELGDSALYLCASSLVPNAGELFFGSGTQLSVL.